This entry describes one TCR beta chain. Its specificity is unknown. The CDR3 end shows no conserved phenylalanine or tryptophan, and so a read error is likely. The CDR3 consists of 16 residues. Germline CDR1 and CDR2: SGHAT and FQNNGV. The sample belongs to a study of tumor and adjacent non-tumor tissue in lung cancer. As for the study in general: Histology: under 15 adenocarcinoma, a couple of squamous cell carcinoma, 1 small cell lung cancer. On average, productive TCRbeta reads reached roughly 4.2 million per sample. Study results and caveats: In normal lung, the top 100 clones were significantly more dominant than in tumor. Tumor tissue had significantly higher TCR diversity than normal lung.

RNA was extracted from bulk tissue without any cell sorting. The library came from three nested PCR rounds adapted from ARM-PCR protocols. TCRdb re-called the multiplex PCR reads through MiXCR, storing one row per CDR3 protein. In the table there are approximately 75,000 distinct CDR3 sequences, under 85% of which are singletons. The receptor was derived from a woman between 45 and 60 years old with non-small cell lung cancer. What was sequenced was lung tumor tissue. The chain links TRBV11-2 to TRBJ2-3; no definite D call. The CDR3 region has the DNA TGTGCCGGCAGTTTAGGTGTAAGGGTTGAGACAGATACGCAGTATTTA. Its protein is CAGSLGVRVETDTQYL.